This entry features one TCR beta chain sequence. The specificity of this receptor is unknown. One base away there is no much larger clone; base qualities are not given. This sample was included in a study of shared T cell receptors in the human thymus (dated by TCRdb to the early 2020s). In the study overall: The study examined how self-reactive, shared T-cell receptor alpha chains are generated in the human thymus.

Libraries were built with the immunoSEQ multiplex PCR assay. What TCRdb holds here is the immuneACCESS table cut down to in-frame rearrangements. Part of the clones is not present; checked against another copy, under half of the missing clones reflect an unresolved V gene, and the others are unexplained. Counted in this sample were about 660,000 clones; roughly 88% of them appeared once. Clones ranked in the top ten supply around 0.0099% of the sample. The junction carries 15 bases between V and J, which are trimmed by 3 bases and 0 bases respectively. From cysteine to phenylalanine, the CDR3 is 16 amino acids long. Only the CDR3 part of the read is kept: 48 bases, read in frame from the first base. CDR1 and CDR2 (SGHTA, FQGNSA) derive from the germline V gene. This sample also appeared in a second study, on human thymus T cells. The second investigation adds: In Finland, the donors were immunologically healthy infants who were having open corrective cardiac surgery for congenital heart defects. The thymus tissue came from surgical resects taken out during corrective cardiac surgery. V and J gene segment usage appeared biased in both thymic and peripheral blood repertoires. According to the related research, thymic TCR repertoires were highly overlapping among unrelated individuals. The study used roughly 8 infant thymus samples plus four related peripheral blood samples to characterize TCR alpha and beta repertoires. Donor ages ranged from roughly 6 to 250 days, and the cohort comprised about 6 male and a couple of female infants. Thymocytes were released mechanically from tissue and stored at -70 °C as pellets of roughly 9-32 million cells. A QIAsymphony instrument was used to extract genomic DNA from the frozen cell pellets. The immunoSEQ multiplex PCR assay was used to amplify the TCRB and TCRAD loci from a standardized quantity of quality-controlled genomic DNA. The V(D)J region was spanned by amplicons of a length sufficient to cover the CDR3 and to identify V and J genes. Amplicon sequencing was performed on an Illumina platform through the commercial immunoSEQ service. Primer bias and sequencing errors were corrected as previously described, and TCRAD and TCRB definitions were based on the IMGT database. Analysis of the repertoires was done with immunoSEQ Analyzer 3.0 and VDJTools and included basic statistics, V/J segment usage, diversity estimates, rarefaction and pairwise overlap. Diversity was estimated using the Chao1, ChaoE, Efron-Thisted, Shannon and inverse Simpson indices, and was also estimated on datasets down-sampled to the size of the smallest sample. For repertoire overlap, CDR3 nucleotide sequence, V gene and J gene had to match strictly, and clustering was done by Jaccard-based multidimensional scaling. Thymus samples yielded on average roughly 840,000 unique TCRB clonotypes, compared with roughly 76,000 from blood samples.

The specimen sequenced was thymocytes. In this chain, TRBV7-2 is recombined with TRBJ2-7; perhaps TRBD2 is the D gene, with 5 bases matching. The source is a boy in the first two years of life with a congenital heart defect. Donor details come from another sample of the same person, matched by shared clones. The sequenced DNA: TGTGCCAGCAGCTTGTGGGGTGGGGAGAACTCCTACGAGCAGTACTTC. The translation is CASSLWGGENSYEQYF.